This TCR beta chain is from a study of cytomegalovirus exposure and HLA in healthy donors. For the study at large: There were about 86 million unique TCRs (from HLA-typed donors) in an early data release. Regarding the study as a whole: CMV antigen specificity was confirmed in vitro for a few CMV-associated chains. Most TCR beta V segments were productive about 90% or about 30% of the time in an earlier analysis. Donor immune exposure was known only as CMV serostatus.

Primers included in the PCR were 60 Vbeta and 13 Jbeta primers. Here immunoSEQ multiplex PCR was the method, and the copy in TCRdb shows in-frame clones only, minus some. The table includes some 180,000 clones, more than 65% detected once. As for this clone: Its target is not known.

CDR1 and CDR2 (germline): SEHNR, FQNEAQ (reference sequence). The V and J ends lost 4 bases and 7 bases, in that order; junction bases with no gene match: 6. There are 15 residues in the CDR3. Sequenced sample: PBMCs. The gene calls are TRBV7-9 and TRBJ2-3, with 12 bases aligning to TRBD2. The TCR was taken from a female donor in good health and CMV-seronegative. The CDR3 coding sequence is TGTGCCAGCAGCTCGATGACTAGCGGGGGATATACGCAGTATTTT. Encoded protein: CASSSMTSGGYTQYF.